This T cell receptor beta chain was obtained from a study of identifying expanded T cells in peripheral blood. Only in-frame clones appear in the TCRdb table, and some are missing; sequencing was by immunoSEQ multiplex PCR. The sample comprises about 100,000 clones, around 85% of which are singletons, and about a sixth rests with the top ten. V was trimmed by 4 bases and J by 3 bases, leaving 9 bases between them. Germline V lookup: CDR1 MNHEY, CDR2 SVGAGI. This CDR3 is 13 amino acids long. This receptor was identified in a person aged 18-70 years in good health. The source material was blood. The J gene is TRBJ2-5, the V gene TRBV6-5; a possible D gene is TRBD1 (5 bases). The CDR3 reads CASSSRGEETQYF. The CDR3 DNA reads as TGTGCCAGCAGTTCAAGGGGTGAAGAGACCCAGTACTTC.